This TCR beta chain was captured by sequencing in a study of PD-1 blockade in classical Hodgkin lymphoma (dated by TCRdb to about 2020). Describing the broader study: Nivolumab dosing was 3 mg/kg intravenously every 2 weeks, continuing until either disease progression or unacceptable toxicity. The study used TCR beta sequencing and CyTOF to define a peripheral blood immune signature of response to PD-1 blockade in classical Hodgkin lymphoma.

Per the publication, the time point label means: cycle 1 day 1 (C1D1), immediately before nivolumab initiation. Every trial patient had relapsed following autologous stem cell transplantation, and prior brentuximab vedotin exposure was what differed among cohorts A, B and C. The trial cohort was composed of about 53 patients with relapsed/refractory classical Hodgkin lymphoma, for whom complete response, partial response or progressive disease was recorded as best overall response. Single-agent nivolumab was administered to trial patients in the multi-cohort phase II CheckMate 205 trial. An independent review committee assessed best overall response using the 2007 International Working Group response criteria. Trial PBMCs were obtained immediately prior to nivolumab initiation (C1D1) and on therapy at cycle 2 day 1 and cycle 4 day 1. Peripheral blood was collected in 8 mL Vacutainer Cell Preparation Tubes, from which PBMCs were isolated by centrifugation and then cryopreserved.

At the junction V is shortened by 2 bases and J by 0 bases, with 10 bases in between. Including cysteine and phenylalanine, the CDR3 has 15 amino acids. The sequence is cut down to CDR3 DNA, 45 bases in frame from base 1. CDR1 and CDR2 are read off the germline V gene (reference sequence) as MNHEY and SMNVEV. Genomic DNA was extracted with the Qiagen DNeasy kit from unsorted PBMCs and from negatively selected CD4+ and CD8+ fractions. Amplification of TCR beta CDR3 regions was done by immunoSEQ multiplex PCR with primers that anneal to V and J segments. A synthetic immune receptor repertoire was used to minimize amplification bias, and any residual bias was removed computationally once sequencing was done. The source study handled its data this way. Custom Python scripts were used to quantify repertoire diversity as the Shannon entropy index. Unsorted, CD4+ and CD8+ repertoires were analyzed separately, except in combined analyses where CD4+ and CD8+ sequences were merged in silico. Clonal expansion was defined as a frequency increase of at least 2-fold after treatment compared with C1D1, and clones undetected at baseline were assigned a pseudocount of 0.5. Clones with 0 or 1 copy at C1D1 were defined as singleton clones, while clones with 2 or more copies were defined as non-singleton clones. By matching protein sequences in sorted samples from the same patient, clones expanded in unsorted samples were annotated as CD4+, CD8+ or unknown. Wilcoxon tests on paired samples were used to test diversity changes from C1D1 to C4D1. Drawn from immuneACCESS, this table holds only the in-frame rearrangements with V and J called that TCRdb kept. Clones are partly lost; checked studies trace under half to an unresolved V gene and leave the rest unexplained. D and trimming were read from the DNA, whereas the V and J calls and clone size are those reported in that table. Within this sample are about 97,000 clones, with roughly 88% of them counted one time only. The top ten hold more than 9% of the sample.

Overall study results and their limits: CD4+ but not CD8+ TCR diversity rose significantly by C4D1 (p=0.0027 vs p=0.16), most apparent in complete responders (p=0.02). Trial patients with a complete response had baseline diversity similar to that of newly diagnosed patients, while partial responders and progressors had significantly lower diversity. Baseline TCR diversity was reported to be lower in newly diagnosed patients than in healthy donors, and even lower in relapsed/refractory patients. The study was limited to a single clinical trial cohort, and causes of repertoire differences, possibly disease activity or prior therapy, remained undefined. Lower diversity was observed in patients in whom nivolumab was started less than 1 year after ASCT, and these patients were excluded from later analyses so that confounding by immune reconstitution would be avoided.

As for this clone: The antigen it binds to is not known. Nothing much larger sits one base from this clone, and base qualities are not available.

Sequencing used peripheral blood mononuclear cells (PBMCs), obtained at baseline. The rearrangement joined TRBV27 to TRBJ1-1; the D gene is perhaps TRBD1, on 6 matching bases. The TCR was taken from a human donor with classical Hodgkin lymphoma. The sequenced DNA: TGTGCCAGCAGTTTAGTAGGGGACATGAACACTGAAGCTTTCTTT. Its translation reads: CASSLVGDMNTEAFF.